The 21 T cell receptor beta chains in this list originate from one sample, sequenced in a study of shared clonotypes between healthy human individuals. Here immunoSEQ multiplex PCR was the method, and the copy in TCRdb shows in-frame clones only, minus some. The data contain 2 million to 3 million clones, 80% to 95% of them singletons. Sequenced: naive CD4+ T cells from PBMCs. The subset here: CD45RA+ positively selected. These receptors all stem from a man between 18 and 35 years old in good health. Some clones in this sample may be carry-over from other donors' samples.

The chain combines TRBV2 with TRBJ1-4; 9 bases line up with TRBD1. There are 13 residues in the CDR3. Germline values: CDR1 SNHLY, CDR2 FYNNEI. J gave up 5 bases and V 6 bases, and 1 base lay outside the gene matches. In DNA form, the CDR3 reads TGTGCCAGCAGGACAGGGGGAAATGAAAAACTGTTTTTT. This translates into CASRTGGNEKLFF.

This chain connects TRBV6-1 to TRBJ1-1; D is perhaps TRBD1 (6 bases). The CDR3 length is 14 residues. V shed 7 bases and J shed 3 bases, with 15 bases lying between them. From germline, CDR1 is MNHNS and CDR2 SASEGT. This CDR3 is CASTYREGDTEAFF. The CDR3 region has the DNA TGTGCCAGCACCTACAGGGAAGGAGACACTGAAGCTTTCTTT.

The chain carries TRBV27 and TRBJ1-3; D is unclear. Looked up from germline, CDR1 is MNHEY and CDR2 is SMNVEV (reference sequence). The CDR3 has 15 amino acids. V gave up 8 bases and J gave up 0 bases, with 14 bases separating them. CDR3 protein: CASQRGGSSGNTIYF. The CDR3 coding sequence is TGTGCCAGCCAACGGGGAGGGAGCTCTGGAAACACCATATATTTT.

The chain uses TRBV7-2 and TRBJ2-3, with D perhaps matching TRBD2 (6 bases). Per germline, CDR1 SGHTA and CDR2 FQGNSA. V lost 5 bases and J lost 6, with 15 bases in between. The CDR3 is 14 residues long. The CDR3 region is CASSLRLVSDTQYF. In DNA form, the CDR3 reads TGTGCCAGCAGCCTTAGACTAGTGTCTGATACGCAGTATTTT.

In regard to this clone: Other DNA sequences within the sample encode an identical CDR3. This chain joins TRBV5-4 and TRBJ2-1; 7 bases fit TRBD1. Germline CDR1 and CDR2: SGHNT and YYREEE (reference sequence). V lost 0 bases to trimming and J lost 2 bases; unmatched junction nucleotides: 2. The CDR3 has 15 residues. The CDR3 DNA is TGTGCCAGCAGCTTGGACAGGGGTCCCTACAATGAGCAGTTCTTC. It specifies CASSLDRGPYNEQFF.

About this clone itself: Other DNA sequences in the sample encode the same CDR3. The chain links TRBV9 to TRBJ2-6, with unresolved D. CDR3 size: 15 residues. The V end was cut by 0 bases, the J end by 1 base, with 5 bases between. CDR1 and CDR2 from the germline V gene are SGDLS and YYNGEE. CDR3 sequence reads: CASSVAGSGANVLTF. CDR3 nucleotide sequence: TGTGCCAGCAGCGTAGCGGGTTCTGGGGCCAACGTCCTGACTTTC.

This sequence joins TRBV27 and TRBJ2-1; 9 bases match TRBD1. This CDR3 has 15 residues. V lost 5 bases, J lost 10 bases, and 12 bases stayed unmatched. The germline gives CDR1 MNHEY, CDR2 SMNVEV (reference sequence). CDR3 sequence: CASSLDRGISKEQFF. As DNA, the CDR3 is TGTGCCAGCAGTCTGGACAGGGGAATTTCGAAGGAGCAGTTCTTC.

This chain connects TRBV28 to TRBJ1-2, with TRBD1 matching 8 bases. Germline CDR1 MDHEN, CDR2 SYDVKM. The CDR3 is 15 amino acids. V shed 5 bases, J shed 2 bases, and the junction held 7 bases outside the gene matches. CDR3 coding DNA: TGTGCCAGCAGTCCCCCGGGACAGGTGAACTATGGCTACACCTTC. The encoded protein is CASSPPGQVNYGYTF.

This chain joins TRBV5-1 and TRBJ2-7, with 8 nucleotides matching TRBD2. The CDR3 is made up of 15 amino acids. V gave up 0 bases and J gave up 4 bases; unmatched junction bases: 6. The germline gives CDR1 SGHRS, CDR2 YFSETQ. CDR3 nucleotides: TGCGCCAGCAGCTTGGCCGGGAGGGAAAATTACGAGCAGTACTTC. Its protein product is CASSLAGRENYEQYF.

The chain recombines TRBV11-2 with TRBJ1-3, with D unclear. Per the germline V gene, CDR1 is SGHAT and CDR2 is FQNNGV. CDR3 length equals 13 residues. Trimming took off 4 bases at V and 4 bases at J, with 8 bases between the two ends. CDR3: CASSWERGNTIYF. The CDR3 bases are TGTGCCAGCAGCTGGGAACGGGGAAACACCATATATTTT.

The V and J genes are TRBV28 and TRBJ2-1, with D tentatively TRBD2 (6 bases). The ends were cut back, 3 bases at V and 10 bases at J, with 10 bases in the middle. This CDR3 has 12 amino acids. CDR1 is MDHEN and CDR2 is SYDVKM in the germline V gene. The CDR3 nucleotides read TGTGCCAGCAGTTTGTCGGGGGTGGAGCAGTTCTTC. Encoded protein: CASSLSGVEQFF.

DNA for the CDR3: TGTGCCAGCCATCGGGACACCACCTACAATGAGCAGTTCTTC. Amino acids: CASHRDTTYNEQFF. The genes are TRBV9 and TRBJ2-1; tentative D call: TRBD1 (6 bases). V was clipped by 7 bases and J by 2 bases, with 13 bases between them. The CDR3 has 14 amino acids. Germline V lookup: CDR1 SGDLS, CDR2 YYNGEE.

V gene TRBV6-5 combines with J gene TRBJ2-3, with 8 bases fitting TRBD2. V lost 4 bases to trimming and J lost 9 bases; unmatched junction nucleotides: 3. Germline CDR1 MNHEY, CDR2 SVGAGI. CDR3 length: 12 residues. The DNA of the CDR3 is TGTGCCAGCAGTTCCCCGGGAGGGACGCAGTATTTT. This gives the protein CASSSPGGTQYF.

The CDR3 sequence: CASGGLAAWMDEQFF. The CDR3 nucleotides read TGTGCCAGCGGGGGACTAGCGGCTTGGATGGATGAGCAGTTCTTC. The chain recombines TRBV2 with TRBJ2-1, with 11 positions matching TRBD2. Germline trimming cut 8 bases from V and 8 bases from J; bases unmatched to any gene: 11. Germline V CDR1 and CDR2: SNHLY, FYNNEI. CDR3 size: 15 residues.

This sequence joins TRBV28 and TRBJ2-7; perhaps TRBD1 as D (6 bases). Trimming shortened V by 4 bases and J by 1 base, and 11 bases separated the two germline ends. The CDR3 runs 14 residues. CDR1 is MDHEN, CDR2 SYDVKM, per germline. CDR3 nucleotides: TGTGCCAGCAGTTCTCGTAGGGGGTCCTACGAGCAGTACTTC. It specifies CASSSRRGSYEQYF. The full variable domain, rest sourced from reference TRBV28 and TRBJ2-7, is DVKVTQSSRYLVKRTGEKVFLECVQDMDHENMFWYRQDPGLGLRLIYFSYDVKMKEKGDIPEGYSVSREKKERFSLILESASTNQTSMYLCASSSRRGSYEQYFGPGTRLTVT.

This clone was counted a single time. CDR3 amino acids: CASSPKQGAGEQYF. Here the CDR3 DNA reads TGCGCCAGCAGCCCGAAACAGGGGGCCGGGGAGCAGTACTTC. V and J are TRBV5-1 and TRBJ2-7; 9 positions agree with TRBD1. The CDR3 has 14 amino acids. Trimming cost V 4 bases and J 7 bases; bases outside gene matches: 9. Germline V gene lookup returns CDR1 SGHRS and CDR2 YFSETQ.

The rearrangement links TRBV28 to TRBJ1-2; a weak D match, TRBD1 (6 bases). This CDR3 spans 15 amino acids. Germline CDR1 is MDHEN and CDR2 is SYDVKM. Trimming took off 4 bases at V and 3 bases at J, with 15 bases between the two ends. The CDR3 sequence is CASSWLGGVDYGYTF. Written as DNA, the CDR3 is TGTGCCAGCAGTTGGTTAGGGGGGGTGGACTATGGCTACACCTTC.

The rearrangement uses TRBV5-1 and TRBJ2-3; D unclear. With 0 bases removed from V and 1 base from J, the gap between germline ends came to 12 bases. Germline CDR1 and CDR2: SGHRS and YFSETQ. This CDR3 is built from 16 residues. CDR3 in DNA: TGCGCCAGCAGCTTGGGTCCTCTCGTGGGCACAGATACGCAGTATTTT. Translation: CASSLGPLVGTDTQYF.

The chain joins TRBV4-2 to TRBJ2-7; D may be TRBD2 (6 bases). CDR3 length equals 15 residues. Between the trimmed V and J ends, which lost 2 bases and 0 bases, there was a span of 11 bases. Germline CDR1 and CDR2: LGHNA and YNFKEQ. The CDR3 coding sequence is TGTGCCAGCAGCCAACAGGGACTTAGCTCCTACGAGCAGTACTTC. This translates into CASSQQGLSSYEQYF.

This rearrangement joins TRBV5-5 to TRBJ2-2, with TRBD2 identical over 14 bases. Germline CDR1 and CDR2: SGHKS and YYEKEE (reference sequence). The CDR3 totals 16 residues. With V trimmed by 0 bases and J by 5 bases, 0 bases remained unmatched. The CDR3: CASSLGLAGGTGELFF. The CDR3 DNA sequence: TGTGCCAGCAGCTTGGGACTAGCGGGAGGGACCGGGGAGCTGTTTTTT.

For the CDR3, the DNA is TGTGCCAGCAGCAGGACTAGCGAAGGGGAGACCCAGTACTTC. Translated, it gives CASSRTSEGETQYF. The chain is built from TRBV28 and TRBJ2-5; 9 bases line up with TRBD2. Trimming at V came to 6 bases and at J to 5 bases, leaving 7 bases not matched to a gene. Germline CDR1 and CDR2: MDHEN and SYDVKM. The CDR3 runs to 14 residues. The full variable domain, with the rest looked up from reference TRBV28 and TRBJ2-5, is DVKVTQSSRYLVKRTGEKVFLECVQDMDHENMFWYRQDPGLGLRLIYFSYDVKMKEKGDIPEGYSVSREKKERFSLILESASTNQTSMYLCASSRTSEGETQYFGPGTRLLVL.